This record covers a single TCR beta chain. The data derive from a study of blood T cell repertoires in COVID-19. Overall study context: The study drew acute and convalescent COVID-19 samples from the United States, Italy and Spain. PBMCs, B-cell-depleted T cells, or T cells provided the cDNA or gDNA that made up the material.

In the study's own analysis: The authors estimated nucleated cell counts from reference gene primer amplification. TCRdb's copy holds only in-frame clones and misses some; the assay was immunoSEQ multiplex PCR. For V, J and clone size, that table is used; D and trimming come from the DNA. The sample lists about 50,000 clones, more than 85% occurring once. V was shortened by 3 bases and J by 4 bases, with 13 bases between the two germline ends. This CDR3 is 15 amino acids long. Germline V lookup: CDR1 SEHNR, CDR2 FQNEAQ (reference sequence). The TCR originated in a man in his fifties with active COVID-19. The rearrangement uses TRBV7-9 and TRBJ1-5; D gene ambiguous. Sequencing input: peripheral blood. Written as DNA, the CDR3 is TGTGCCAGCAGCTTTTCTCAGGCGTCGAATCAGCCCCAGCATTTT. This translates into CASSFSQASNQPQHF.